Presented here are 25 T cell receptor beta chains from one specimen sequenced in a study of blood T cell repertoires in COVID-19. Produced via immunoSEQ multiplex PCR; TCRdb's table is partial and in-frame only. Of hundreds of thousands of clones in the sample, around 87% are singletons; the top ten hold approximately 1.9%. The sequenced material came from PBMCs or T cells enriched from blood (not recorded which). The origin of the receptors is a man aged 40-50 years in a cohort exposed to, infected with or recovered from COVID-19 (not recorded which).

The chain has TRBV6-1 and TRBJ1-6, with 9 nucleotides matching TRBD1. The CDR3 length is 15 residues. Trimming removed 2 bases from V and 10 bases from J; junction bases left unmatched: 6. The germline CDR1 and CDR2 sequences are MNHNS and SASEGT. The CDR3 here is CASSEWGQGWSPLHF. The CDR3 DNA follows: TGTGCCAGCAGTGAATGGGGACAGGGTTGGTCACCCCTCCACTTT.

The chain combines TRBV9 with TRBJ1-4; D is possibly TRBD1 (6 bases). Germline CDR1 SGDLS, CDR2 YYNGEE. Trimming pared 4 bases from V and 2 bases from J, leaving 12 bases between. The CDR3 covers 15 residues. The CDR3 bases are TGTGCCAGCAGCTACAGGGCGGGCACTAATGAAAAACTGTTTTTT. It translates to CASSYRAGTNEKLFF. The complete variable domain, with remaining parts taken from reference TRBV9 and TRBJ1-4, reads DSGVTQTPKHLITATGQRVTLRCSPRSGDLSVYWYQQSLDQGLQFLIQYYNGEERAKGNILERFSAQQFPDLHSELNLSSLELGDSALYFCASSYRAGTNEKLFFGSGTQLSVL.

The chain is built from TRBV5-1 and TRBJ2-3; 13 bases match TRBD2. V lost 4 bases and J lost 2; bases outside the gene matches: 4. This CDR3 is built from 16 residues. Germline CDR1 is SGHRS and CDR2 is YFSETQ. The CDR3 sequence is CASSPGTSGNTDTQYF. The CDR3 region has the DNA TGCGCCAGCAGCCCGGGGACTAGCGGGAACACAGATACGCAGTATTTT.

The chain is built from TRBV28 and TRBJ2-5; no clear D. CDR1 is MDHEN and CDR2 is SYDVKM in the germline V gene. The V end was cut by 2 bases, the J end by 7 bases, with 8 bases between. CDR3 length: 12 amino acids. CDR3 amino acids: CASSLGRRTQYF. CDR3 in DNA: TGTGCCAGCAGTTTAGGCCGGAGGACCCAGTACTTC.

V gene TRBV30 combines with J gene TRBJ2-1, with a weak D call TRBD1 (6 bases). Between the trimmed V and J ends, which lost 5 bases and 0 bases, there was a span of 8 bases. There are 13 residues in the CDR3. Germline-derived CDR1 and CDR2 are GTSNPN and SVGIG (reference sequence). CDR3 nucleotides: TGTGCCTGGGAGGGGGACTCCTACAATGAGCAGTTCTTC. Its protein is CAWEGDSYNEQFF.

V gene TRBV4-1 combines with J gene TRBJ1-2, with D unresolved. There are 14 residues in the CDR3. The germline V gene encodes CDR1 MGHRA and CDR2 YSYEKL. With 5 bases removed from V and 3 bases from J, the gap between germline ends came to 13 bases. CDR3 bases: TGCGCCAGCAGCGAGGCGCTACTTTACTATGGCTACACCTTC. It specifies CASSEALLYYGYTF.

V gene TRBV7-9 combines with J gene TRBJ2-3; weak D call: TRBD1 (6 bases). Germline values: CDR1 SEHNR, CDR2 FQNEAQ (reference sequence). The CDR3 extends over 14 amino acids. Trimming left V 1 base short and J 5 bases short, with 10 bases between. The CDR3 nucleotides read TGTGCCAGCAGCTTAGACAGGGCCGAAGATACGCAGTATTTT. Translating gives CASSLDRAEDTQYF.

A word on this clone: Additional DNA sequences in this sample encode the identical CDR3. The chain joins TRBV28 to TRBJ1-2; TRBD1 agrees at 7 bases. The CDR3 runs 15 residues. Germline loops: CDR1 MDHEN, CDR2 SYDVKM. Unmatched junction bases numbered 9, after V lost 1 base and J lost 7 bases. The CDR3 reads CASSLYRTGGSGYTF. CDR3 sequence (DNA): TGTGCCAGCAGTTTATACCGGACAGGAGGTAGTGGCTACACCTTC.

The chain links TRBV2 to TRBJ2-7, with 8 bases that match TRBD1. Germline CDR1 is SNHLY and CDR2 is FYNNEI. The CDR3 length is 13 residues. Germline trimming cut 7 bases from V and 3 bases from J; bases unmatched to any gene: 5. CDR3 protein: CASTTGENYEQYF. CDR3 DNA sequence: TGTGCCAGCACGACAGGGGAGAACTACGAGCAGTACTTC.

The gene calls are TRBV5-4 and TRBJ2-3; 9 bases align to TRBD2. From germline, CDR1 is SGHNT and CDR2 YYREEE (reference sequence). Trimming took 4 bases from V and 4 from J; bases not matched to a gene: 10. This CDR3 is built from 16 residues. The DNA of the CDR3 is TGTGCCAGCAGCCCCGCGGGGGGGAGGGGGGCAGATACGCAGTATTTT. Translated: CASSPAGGRGADTQYF.

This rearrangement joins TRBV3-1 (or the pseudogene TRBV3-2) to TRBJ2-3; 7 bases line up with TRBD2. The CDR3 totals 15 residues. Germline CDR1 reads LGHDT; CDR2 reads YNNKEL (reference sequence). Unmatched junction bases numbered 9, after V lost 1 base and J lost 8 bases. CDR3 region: CASSQGVGGPPTQYF. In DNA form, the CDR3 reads TGTGCCAGCAGCCAAGGGGTGGGAGGGCCTCCTACGCAGTATTTT.

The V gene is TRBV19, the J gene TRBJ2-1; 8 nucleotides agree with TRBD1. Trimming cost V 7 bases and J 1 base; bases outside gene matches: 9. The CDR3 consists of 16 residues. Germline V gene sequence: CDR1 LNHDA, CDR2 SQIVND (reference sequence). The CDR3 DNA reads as TGTGCCAGTACCGACCCTCAGGGGGCGTCCTACAATGAGCAGTTCTTC. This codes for CASTDPQGASYNEQFF.

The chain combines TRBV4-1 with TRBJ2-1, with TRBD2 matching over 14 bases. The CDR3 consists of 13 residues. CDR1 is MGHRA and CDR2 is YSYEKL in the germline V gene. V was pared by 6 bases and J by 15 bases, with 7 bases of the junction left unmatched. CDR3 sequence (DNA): TGCGCCAGCAGTCCAGGGACTAGCGGGAGAACGTTCTTC. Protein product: CASSPGTSGRTFF.

This CDR3 reads CASSRGLAGADTQYF. CDR3 nucleotide sequence: TGCGCCAGCAGCCGGGGACTAGCGGGAGCAGATACGCAGTATTTT. The V gene is TRBV5-1, the J gene TRBJ2-3; 14 positions match TRBD2. Germline assignment: CDR1 SGHRS and CDR2 YFSETQ. The CDR3 is 15 residues long. V lost 4 bases, J lost 4 bases, and 2 bases stayed unmatched.

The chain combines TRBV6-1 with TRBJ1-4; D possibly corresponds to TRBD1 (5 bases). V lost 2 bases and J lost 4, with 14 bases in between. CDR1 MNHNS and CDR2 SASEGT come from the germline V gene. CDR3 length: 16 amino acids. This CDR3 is CASSEWEGAGNEKLFF. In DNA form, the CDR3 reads TGTGCCAGCAGTGAATGGGAAGGGGCAGGTAATGAAAAACTGTTTTTT.

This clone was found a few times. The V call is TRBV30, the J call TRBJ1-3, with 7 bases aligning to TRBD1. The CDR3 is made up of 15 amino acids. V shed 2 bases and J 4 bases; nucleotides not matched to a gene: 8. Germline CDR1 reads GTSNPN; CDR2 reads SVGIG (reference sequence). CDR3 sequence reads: CAWSKGGAYGNTIYF. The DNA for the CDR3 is TGTGCCTGGAGTAAAGGGGGCGCTTACGGAAACACCATATATTTT.

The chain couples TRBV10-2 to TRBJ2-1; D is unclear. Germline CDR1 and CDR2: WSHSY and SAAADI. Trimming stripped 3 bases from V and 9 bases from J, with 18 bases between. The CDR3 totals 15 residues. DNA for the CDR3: TGCGCCAGCAGTGACCATACTCAGAGGAGCCGTGAGCAGTTCTTC. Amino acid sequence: CASSDHTQRSREQFF.

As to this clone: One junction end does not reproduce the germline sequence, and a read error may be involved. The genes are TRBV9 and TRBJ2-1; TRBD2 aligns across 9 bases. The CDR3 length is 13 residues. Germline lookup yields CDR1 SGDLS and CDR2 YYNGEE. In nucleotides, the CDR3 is TGTGCCGGCAGCGTGACTAGCGGAAATGAGCAGTTCTTC. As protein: CAGSVTSGNEQFF.

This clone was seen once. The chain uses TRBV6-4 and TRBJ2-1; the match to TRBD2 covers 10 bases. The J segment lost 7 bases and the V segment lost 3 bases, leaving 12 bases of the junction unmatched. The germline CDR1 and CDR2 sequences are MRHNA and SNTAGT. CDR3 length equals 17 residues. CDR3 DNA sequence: TGTGCCAGCAGTGAGGCTAGCGGGAGCCCCCGTGGGAATGAGCAGTTCTTC. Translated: CASSEASGSPRGNEQFF.

DNA of the CDR3: TGTGCCACCAGTGCGGGTCCGAACACTGAAGCTTTCTTT. This gives the protein CATSAGPNTEAFF. This chain uses TRBV24-1 with TRBJ1-1; the D is unclear. CDR1 KGHDR and CDR2 SFDVKD come from the germline V gene. The CDR3 extends over 13 amino acids. The V end lost 5 bases, the J end lost 1 base, and 7 bases lay between the germline ends.

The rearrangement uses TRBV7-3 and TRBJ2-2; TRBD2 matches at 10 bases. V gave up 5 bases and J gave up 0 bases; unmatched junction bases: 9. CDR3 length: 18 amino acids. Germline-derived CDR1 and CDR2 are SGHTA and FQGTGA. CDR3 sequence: CASSAPLAGGPNTGELFF. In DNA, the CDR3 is TGTGCCAGCAGCGCGCCCTTAGCGGGAGGCCCGAACACCGGGGAGCTGTTTTTT.

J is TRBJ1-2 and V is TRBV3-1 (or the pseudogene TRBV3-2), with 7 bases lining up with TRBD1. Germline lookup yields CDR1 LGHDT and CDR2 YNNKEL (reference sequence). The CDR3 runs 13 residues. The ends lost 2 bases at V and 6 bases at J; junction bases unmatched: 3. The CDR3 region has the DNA TGTGCCAGCAGCCAAACAGGGGCCCATGGCTACACCTTC. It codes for CASSQTGAHGYTF.

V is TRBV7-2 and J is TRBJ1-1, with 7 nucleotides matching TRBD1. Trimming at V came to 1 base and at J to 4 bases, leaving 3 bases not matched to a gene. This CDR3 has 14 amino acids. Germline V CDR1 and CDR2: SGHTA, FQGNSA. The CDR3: CASSLVRGVTEAFF. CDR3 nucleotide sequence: TGTGCCAGCAGCTTAGTCAGGGGGGTCACTGAAGCTTTCTTT. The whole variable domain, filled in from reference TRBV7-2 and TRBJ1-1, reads GAGVSQSPSNKVTEKGKDVELRCDPISGHTALYWYRQSLGQGLEFLIYFQGNSAPDKSGLPSDRFSAERTGGSVSTLTIQRTQQEDSAVYLCASSLVRGVTEAFFGQGTRLTVV.

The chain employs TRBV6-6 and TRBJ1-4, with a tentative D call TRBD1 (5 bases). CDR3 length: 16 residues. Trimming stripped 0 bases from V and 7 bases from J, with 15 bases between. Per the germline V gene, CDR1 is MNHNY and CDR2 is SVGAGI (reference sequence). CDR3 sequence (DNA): TGTGCCAGCAGTTACTCGGCAGGGATGGATTCTGAAAAACTGTTTTTT. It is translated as CASSYSAGMDSEKLFF.

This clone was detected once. CDR3 nucleotide sequence: TGCGCCAGCAGCCGGCTCCCAACTAGCAATGAGCAGTTCTTC. It specifies CASSRLPTSNEQFF. The chain combines TRBV5-1 with TRBJ2-1, with TRBD2 as a possible D gene (5 bases). CDR1 and CDR2 (germline): SGHRS, YFSETQ. The CDR3 totals 14 residues. Trimming took 4 bases from V and 6 from J, leaving 14 bases between them.